These 12 T cell receptor beta chains share one sample of origin, sequenced in a study of PD-1 blockade in mismatch repair-deficient tumors. Profiled with immunoSEQ multiplex PCR; TCRdb holds only in-frame clones, not every one. The data contain about 68,000 clones, 70% to 85% of them singletons. The starting material was peripheral blood, obtained 2 weeks after starting pembrolizumab. These receptors came from an adult with mismatch repair-deficient cancer.

This clone came up many times. The chain is built from TRBV11-3 and TRBJ1-2, with D tentatively TRBD1 (5 bases). V was trimmed by 4 bases and J by 1 base, leaving 13 bases between them. The CDR3 consists of 15 residues. CDR1 is SGHNT, CDR2 YENEEA, per germline. CDR3 amino acids: CASSWGSGSNYGYTF. For the CDR3, the DNA is TGTGCCAGCAGCTGGGGATCAGGGAGTAACTATGGCTACACCTTC.

The chain uses TRBV19 and TRBJ1-2, with D unresolved. Between the trimmed V and J ends, which lost 6 bases and 0 bases, there was a span of 14 bases. CDR3 length: 15 residues. Germline V gene lookup returns CDR1 LNHDA and CDR2 SQIVND (reference sequence). CDR3 sequence reads: CASSSTRGSNYGYTF. The CDR3 nucleotides read TGTGCCAGTAGCTCCACCCGTGGCTCTAACTATGGCTACACCTTC.

The chain combines TRBV6-5 with TRBJ1-3, with a tentative D call TRBD1 (5 bases). With 2 bases removed from V and 0 bases from J, the gap between germline ends came to 8 bases. CDR1 and CDR2 from the germline V gene are MNHEY and SVGAGI. The length of the CDR3 is 15 residues. The CDR3 sequence is CASSYRQFSGNTIYF. As DNA, the CDR3 is TGTGCCAGCAGTTACAGACAGTTCTCTGGAAACACCATATATTTT.

The gene calls are TRBV6-1 and TRBJ2-7; TRBD1 is a possible D gene (6 bases). The CDR3 loop spans 14 amino acids. Germline lookup yields CDR1 MNHNS and CDR2 SASEGT. The germline V and J ends were trimmed by 6 bases and 0 bases, with 12 bases remaining between them. The CDR3 nucleotides read TGTGCCAGCAGGGGGACACTCAGCTCCTACGAGCAGTACTTC. Residues: CASRGTLSSYEQYF.

The chain combines TRBV15 with TRBJ2-5; D may be TRBD1 or TRBD2 (5 bases each). CDR1 and CDR2 from the germline V gene are LNHNV and YYDKDF (reference sequence). V was clipped by 5 bases and J by 5 bases, with 15 bases between them. CDR3 size: 14 residues. In DNA form, the CDR3 reads TGTGCCACCAGCGGGGGTGGGGATTTTGAGACCCAGTACTTC. As protein: CATSGGGDFETQYF. The full variable domain, with the rest looked up from reference TRBV15 and TRBJ2-5, is DAMVIQNPRYQVTQFGKPVTLSCSQTLNHNVMYWYQQKSSQAPKLLFHYYDKDFNNEADTPDNFQSRRPNTSFCFLDIRSPGLGDTAMYLCATSGGGDFETQYFGPGTRLLVL.

The V and J genes are TRBV5-6 and TRBJ2-3; the match to TRBD2 covers 8 bases. This CDR3 is built from 15 residues. CDR1 and CDR2 (germline): SGHDT, YYEEEE. After removal of 1 base from V and 4 bases from J, the junction contained 5 bases not matched to a gene. The DNA for the CDR3 is TGTGCCAGCAGCTTGAGCGGGAGAGGGGCAGATACGCAGTATTTT. It codes for CASSLSGRGADTQYF.

V and J are TRBV5-1 and TRBJ2-1, with a possible D match to TRBD2 (6 bases). Germline lookup yields CDR1 SGHRS and CDR2 YFSETQ. The CDR3 length is 16 residues. The ends were cut back, 4 bases at V and 2 bases at J, with 16 bases in the middle. The CDR3 here is CASSPQGGGAYNEQFF. DNA of the CDR3: TGCGCCAGCAGCCCCCAGGGCGGCGGGGCCTACAATGAGCAGTTCTTC.

The chain recombines TRBV5-4 with TRBJ1-2, with D uncertain. In germline, CDR1 is SGHNT, CDR2 YYREEE (reference sequence). V was clipped by 0 bases and J by 5 bases, with 11 bases between them. The CDR3 consists of 14 residues. For the CDR3, the DNA is TGTGCCAGCAGCTTGGCGGGTCGCGCATATGGCTACACCTTC. As protein: CASSLAGRAYGYTF.

About this clone: The same CDR3 is also encoded by other DNA sequences in this sample. This chain connects TRBV15 to TRBJ2-3; tentative D call: TRBD2 (6 bases). From germline, CDR1 is LNHNV and CDR2 YYDKDF (reference sequence). V lost 5 bases and J lost 0, with 12 bases in between. The CDR3 has 15 amino acids. CDR3 sequence: CATSASGTSTDTQYF. The CDR3 nucleotides are TGTGCCACCAGCGCATCCGGGACTAGCACAGATACGCAGTATTTT. Together with reference TRBV15 and TRBJ2-3, the CDR3 gives the full variable domain: DAMVIQNPRYQVTQFGKPVTLSCSQTLNHNVMYWYQQKSSQAPKLLFHYYDKDFNNEADTPDNFQSRRPNTSFCFLDIRSPGLGDTAMYLCATSASGTSTDTQYFGPGTRLTVL.

This rearrangement joins TRBV6-5 to TRBJ2-7; D might be TRBD1 or TRBD2, each matching 7 bases. CDR1 is MNHEY and CDR2 is SVGAGI in the germline V gene. The CDR3 has 16 residues. The V gene lost 4 bases and the J gene lost 4 bases, with 20 bases spanning the gap. This CDR3 is CASSSGHQGEGYEQYF. In DNA form, the CDR3 reads TGTGCCAGCAGTTCCGGACACCAGGGGGAGGGGTACGAGCAGTACTTC.

The V call is TRBV5-5, the J call TRBJ2-7; the D gene is possibly TRBD1 (5 bases). V was shortened by 0 bases and J by 2 bases, with 12 bases between the two germline ends. CDR3 length equals 15 residues. Germline-derived CDR1 and CDR2 are SGHKS and YYEKEE (reference sequence). Written as DNA, the CDR3 is TGTGCCAGCAGCTTGGGAGCAGGGTTCCCCTACGAGCAGTACTTC. Amino acids: CASSLGAGFPYEQYF. Based on the CDR3 plus reference TRBV5-5 and TRBJ2-7, the full variable domain is DAGVTQSPTHLIKTRGQQVTLRCSPISGHKSVSWYQQVLGQGPQFIFQYYEKEERGRGNFPDRFSARQFPNYSSELNVNALLLGDSALYLCASSLGAGFPYEQYFGPGTRLTVT.

The V gene is TRBV29-1, the J gene TRBJ1-1; a possible D gene is TRBD1 (5 bases). The CDR3 consists of 15 residues. In germline, CDR1 is SQVTM, CDR2 ANQGSEA. Deletions cut 5 bases from V and 4 bases from J, with 20 bases between. The CDR3 coding sequence is TGCAGCGTTCTGGGACCGATAAGGGACCGCACTGAAGCTTTCTTT. It encodes CSVLGPIRDRTEAFF.